This T cell receptor beta chain came from a study of cytomegalovirus exposure and HLA in healthy donors. At the level of the study: According to later analysis, the same platform produced the 120 validation and several hundred first-cohort repertoires. General study findings and limits: Reports credit the classifier with highly specific, highly sensitive diagnosis of cytomegalovirus status. Most TCR sequences were seen very rarely across donors, but some public TCRs occurred in many. According to the study, 180 or so TCR beta chains were cytomegalovirus-associated.

Some clones are missing from TCRdb's copy, which holds only in-frame ones; the method was immunoSEQ multiplex PCR. This table has 90,000 to 150,000 clones, over 75% appearing once. The CDR3 totals 15 residues. Per germline, CDR1 SGHKS and CDR2 YYEKEE (reference sequence). Trimming cost V 0 bases and J 7 bases; bases outside gene matches: 10. Note on this clone: Its antigen is currently unknown.

The clonotype was recovered from a woman under 30 in good health and CMV-seropositive. The sequencing sample was made of PBMCs. This sequence joins TRBV5-5 and TRBJ2-7; 7 bases agree with TRBD1. CDR3 bases: TGTGCCAGCAGCTTGGGAACAGGGGCGCTGTGGGAGCAGTACTTC. Residues: CASSLGTGALWEQYF.